A selection of T cell receptor beta chains follows, all from one sample in a study of T-cell reconstitution after alpha-beta-depleted transplantation in children. TCRdb re-called the PCR reads through MiXCR, storing one row per CDR3 protein. The sample has roughly 180,000 distinct CDR3 sequences, less than 15% seen once. Sequencing was performed on PBMCs from the stem cell graft donor, taken from the stem cell graft. These TCRs come from a human donor who donated a stem cell graft to a child with acute lymphoblastic leukemia. The conserved cysteine and the conserved F or W are not part of the CDR3 here. The listing skips clone size in some rows; elsewhere it reads once, few, many or a size class.

V gene,clone size,CDR3 protein
TRBV5-4,many,ASSLGWRSVSGNRAEAF
TRBV11-3,few,ASSLGGAYTGELF
TRBV10-3,many,AISLAGNEQF
TRBV10-3,many,AISESLGASGSSYNEQF
TRBV24-1,many,ATSSRTGGEETQY
TRBV5-1,many,ASSPWTGESEQY
TRBV20-1,many,SAKGALLLTDTQY
TRBV29-1,many,SFRGQTDTQY
TRBV25-1,many,ASSEWRTGAYEQY
TRBV24-1,many,ATSDLGREKNEQF
TRBV20-1,many,SAEWGGSRDEQY
TRBV5-1,many,ASSRSELETQY
TRBV7-9,many,ASTVTSGTFDEQF
TRBV5-1,NA,ASSNGAVNTGELF
TRBV5-1,many,ASRDREDYEQY
TRBV5-1,many,ASRWDPGQRTYEQY
TRBV5-1,many,ASSLASGTMNTEAF
TRBV12-3/TRBV12-4,many,ASSFGPSTDTQY
TRBV5-5,many,ASSLRTTVSYEQY
TRBV2,NA,AIGQGAYEQY
TRBV9,NA,ASSVQGSSTNEKLF
TRBV5-1,many,ASSFFGGGVGNEQF
TRBV5-5,many,ASSLLGRVRDNEQF
TRBV11-2,many,ASSLAAFTDTQY
TRBV7-9,many,ARGQGGSGANVLT
TRBV10-2,many,ASTTGVSLNSPLH
TRBV5-1,NA,ASRPGLAGHYEQY
TRBV5-1,NA,ASSLVARKSSYNEQF
TRBV11-2,few,ASSFEREAVDTQY
TRBV7-9,NA,ASSFVESSTDTQY
TRBV9,many,ASRASILTGELF
TRBV25-1,NA,ACSSGRTTGELF